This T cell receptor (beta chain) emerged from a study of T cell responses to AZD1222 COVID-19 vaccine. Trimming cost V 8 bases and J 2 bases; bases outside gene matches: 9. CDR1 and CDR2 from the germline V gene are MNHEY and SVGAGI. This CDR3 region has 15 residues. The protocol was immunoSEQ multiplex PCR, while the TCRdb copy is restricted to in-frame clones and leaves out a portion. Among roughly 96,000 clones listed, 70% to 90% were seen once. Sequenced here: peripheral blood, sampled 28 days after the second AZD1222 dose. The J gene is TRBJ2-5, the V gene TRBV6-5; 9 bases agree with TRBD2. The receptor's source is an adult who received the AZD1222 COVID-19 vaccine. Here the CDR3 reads CASGRTSARQETQYF. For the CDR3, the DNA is TGTGCCAGCGGCCGGACTAGCGCGAGACAAGAGACCCAGTACTTC.